Listed here are 11 T cell receptor beta chains from one sample, sequenced in a study of blood T cell repertoires in COVID-19. The repertoire was sequenced with immunoSEQ multiplex PCR; TCRdb's copy has only in-frame clones and lacks some. The sample yields approximately 50,000 clones, over 75% seen once. Source material: peripheral blood. Every receptor here comes from a human donor in a cohort sampled during active COVID-19.

The CDR3: CASSPGAGGFETQYF. CDR3 DNA sequence: TGCGCCAGCAGCCCCGGGGCAGGGGGCTTTGAGACCCAGTACTTC. The V call is TRBV4-3, the J call TRBJ2-5; 8 positions match TRBD1. Trimming took 4 bases from V and 5 from J; bases not matched to a gene: 9. CDR1 and CDR2 (germline): LGHNA, YSLEER. There are 15 residues in the CDR3.

The count of this clone is one. The CDR3 sequence: CASSLGTRATQYF. CDR3 bases: TGTGCCAGCAGTTTAGGGACTAGGGCTACGCAGTATTTT. The chain has TRBV12-3 or TRBV12-4 and TRBJ2-3; TRBD2 aligns across 7 bases. V was pared by 1 base and J by 8 bases, with 3 bases of the junction left unmatched. The CDR3 runs 13 residues.

This clone was picked up one time. CDR3 sequence (DNA): TGTGCCATCCAAACGGCGGGCAACCGGAGGCCTAGGCAGCCCCAGCATTTT. It yields the protein CAIQTAGNRRPRQPQHF. The chain combines TRBV10-3 with TRBJ1-5; unclear D gene. The V gene lost 8 bases and the J gene lost 7 bases, with 27 bases spanning the gap. The germline V gene encodes CDR1 ENHRY and CDR2 SYGVKD. This CDR3 region has 17 residues.

The rearrangement links TRBV12-3 or TRBV12-4 to TRBJ2-5; a weak D match, TRBD2 (5 bases). Trimming removed 3 bases from V and 7 bases from J, with 9 bases in between. There are 12 residues in the CDR3. The DNA for the CDR3 is TGTGCCAGCAGTTTTGCGCGGGTGACCCAGTACTTC. It translates to CASSFARVTQYF.

The J gene is TRBJ2-3, the V gene TRBV9; 10 nucleotides align to TRBD1. J gave up 4 bases and V 6 bases, and 8 bases lay outside the gene matches. This CDR3 comprises 15 residues. The germline CDR1 and CDR2 sequences are SGDLS and YYNGEE. In DNA, the CDR3 is TGTGCCAGCACCCGTGGACAGGGGGGCGCAGATACGCAGTATTTT. Amino acids: CASTRGQGGADTQYF.

The chain links TRBV7-3 to TRBJ2-1; 7 nucleotides align to TRBD2. The CDR3 loop spans 20 amino acids. Germline CDR1 and CDR2: SGHTA and FQGTGA. Trimming cost V 1 base and J 0 bases; bases outside gene matches: 15. CDR3: CASSLKPGRAGHISYNEQFF. The CDR3 DNA reads TGTGCCAGCAGCTTAAAACCCGGCCGAGCGGGGCATATCTCCTACAATGAGCAGTTCTTC. Together with reference TRBV7-3 and TRBJ2-1, the CDR3 gives the full variable domain: GAGVSQTPSNKVTEKGKYVELRCDPISGHTALYWYRQSLGQGPEFLIYFQGTGAADDSGLPNDRFFAVRPEGSVSTLKIQRTERGDSAVYLCASSLKPGRAGHISYNEQFFGPGTRLTVL.

A single count supports this clone. The chain couples TRBV9 to TRBJ2-1, with 10 bases lining up with TRBD2. Germline assignment: CDR1 SGDLS and CDR2 YYNGEE. The CDR3 sequence is 14 residues long. Trimming cost V 3 bases and J 7 bases; bases outside gene matches: 4. CDR3 loop: CASSGWTSGNEQFF. The CDR3 DNA is TGTGCCAGCAGCGGGTGGACTAGCGGAAATGAGCAGTTCTTC.

This clone is a singleton in its sample. The rearrangement joins TRBV21-1 to TRBJ1-1; the D segment call TRBD1 is taken from the table without a DNA check. TRBV21-1 is a known pseudogene. The CDR3 is 16 amino acids. This chain's CDR3 is CASSPLGQGALNEAFF. The CDR3 bases are TGTGCCAGCAGCCCGCTGGGACAGGGTGCTCTTAACGAAGCTTTCTTT.

This chain links TRBV4-3 with TRBJ2-5; TRBD1 matches 10 bases. The CDR3 covers 15 residues. J gave up 4 bases and V 3 bases, and 5 bases lay outside the gene matches. Germline V gives CDR1 LGHNA, CDR2 YSLEER. The DNA of the CDR3 is TGCGCCAGCAGCCAGGGGACAGGGGATGGAGAGACCCAGTACTTC. Amino acids: CASSQGTGDGETQYF.

The count of this clone is one. V is TRBV25-1 and J is TRBJ1-3, with D possibly being TRBD1 (5 bases). Trimming stripped 2 bases from V and 4 bases from J, with 9 bases between. The CDR3 contains 14 residues. From germline, CDR1 is MGHDK and CDR2 SYGVNS. For the CDR3, the DNA is TGTGCCAGCAGTGAACAGGGTTACGGAAACACCATATATTTT. It encodes CASSEQGYGNTIYF.

This clone was seen a single time. At one of its ends the junction is not consistent with the germline gene, which may arise from a read error. This chain joins TRBV20-1 and TRBJ2-7, with a tentative D call TRBD1 (6 bases). This CDR3 contains 9 residues. Germline loops: CDR1 DFQATT, CDR2 SNEGSKA (reference sequence). This chain's CDR3 is CSARSQGIF. CDR3 DNA: TGCAGTGCTAGATCACAGGGAATATTC.